These T cell receptor beta chains were read from a single sample in a study of T cells in Graves' hyperthyroidism and ophthalmopathy. TCRdb re-derived calls from the multiplex PCR reads in MiXCR, one entry per CDR3 protein. The sample lists about 290,000 distinct CDR3 sequences; roughly 13% were seen once. Material: blood. The receptor set was obtained from a woman aged 35 to 49 with Graves' hyperthyroidism. Each CDR3 is given with its conserved first and last residue. Fields, in order: V gene, D gene, J gene, clone size, CDR3 protein, CDR3 DNA. The D gene is left open where the match is weak. Size is omitted from some rows. Given values are once, few, many or a class for expanded clones.

>TRBV12-3/TRBV12-4|.|TRBJ1-2|many
CASTDNYGYTF
TGTGCCAGCACCGATAACTATGGCTACACCTTC
>TRBV4-1|TRBD1|TRBJ2-7|many
CASSQGTGASYEQYF
TGCGCCAGCAGCCAAGGCACAGGGGCCAGTTACGAGCAGTACTTC
>TRBV4-2|.|TRBJ1-4|few
CASSQGRVQNEKLFF
TGTGCCAGCAGCCAAGGCCGGGTACAGAATGAAAAACTGTTTTTT
>TRBV12-3/TRBV12-4|TRBD2|TRBJ2-1|.
CASSLRPTSGLYNEQFF
TGTGCCAGCAGTTTACGTCCGACTAGCGGACTCTACAATGAGCAGTTCTTC
>TRBV28|.|TRBJ2-3|many
CASKSSGPSTDTQYF
TGTGCCAGCAAAAGTAGCGGCCCTAGCACAGATACGCAGTATTTT
>TRBV18|TRBD2|TRBJ2-7|many
CASSERGTYGQYF
TGTGCCAGCTCAGAGCGGGGGACCTACGGGCAGTACTTC
>TRBV12-3/TRBV12-4|.|TRBJ1-5|many
CASSSWEDGQPQHF
TGTGCCAGCAGTTCTTGGGAAGACGGGCAGCCCCAGCATTTT
>TRBV7-2|TRBD2|TRBJ2-3|many
CASSWGGDASTDTQYF
TGTGCCAGCAGCTGGGGGGGGGACGCCAGCACAGATACGCAGTATTTT
>TRBV29-1|TRBD2|TRBJ2-3|many
CSVEDNERDPDTQYF
TGCAGCGTTGAAGATAACGAGCGGGACCCAGATACGCAGTATTTT
>TRBV10-3|.|TRBJ2-7|many
CAISDLAYEQYF
TGTGCCATCAGTGATTTGGCCTACGAGCAGTACTTC
>TRBV27|TRBD1|TRBJ2-1|.
CASSRNRGIDNEQFF
TGTGCCAGCAGTCGTAACAGGGGGATAGACAATGAGCAGTTCTTC
>TRBV7-8|.|TRBJ1-1|.
CASSLARGYKEATEAFF
TGTGCCAGCAGCTTAGCCCGGGGGTACAAGGAGGCCACTGAAGCTTTCTTT
>TRBV3-1|.|TRBJ1-4|many
CASSQVSGEKLFF
TGTGCCAGCAGCCAAGTAAGCGGTGAAAAACTGTTTTTT